Shown below are 18 T cell receptor beta chains from a single sample sequenced in a study of early T cells in non-severe SARS-CoV-2 infection. One entry per CDR3 protein, called by TCRdb with MiXCR from the 5' RACE reads. The repertoire holds tens of thousands of distinct CDR3 sequences, approximately 9.1% seen once, with about 12% in the top ten. Sequencing was performed on whole blood. These receptors were collected from an adult who was a healthcare worker with PCR-confirmed SARS-CoV-2 infection or an uninfected control (not recorded which).

The CDR3 spells CAIAGQREQYF. The CDR3 nucleotides are TGTGCCATCGCCGGACAACGCGAGCAGTACTTC. The gene calls are TRBV28 and TRBJ2-7; TRBD1 is a possible D gene (5 bases). The germline V gene has CDR1 MDHEN and CDR2 SYDVKM. This CDR3 is 11 amino acids long. Trimming removed 10 bases at V and 6 bases at J, with 13 bases between. The entire variable domain, with the rest obtained from reference TRBV28 and TRBJ2-7, is as follows: DVKVTQSSRYLVKRTGEKVFLECVQDMDHENMFWYRQDPGLGLRLIYFSYDVKMKEKGDIPEGYSVSREKKERFSLILESASTNQTSMYLCAIAGQREQYFGPGTRLTVT.

This clonotype has a count of ten or more. The gene calls are TRBV15 and TRBJ1-4; no definite D call. V lost 9 bases and J lost 4, with 15 bases in between. Germline V CDR1 and CDR2: LNHNV, YYDKDF (reference sequence). The CDR3 contains 14 residues. The chain's CDR3 is CATRVGRDNEKLFF. CDR3 bases: TGTGCCACTAGGGTGGGCAGAGATAATGAAAAACTGTTTTTT.

This clonotype was counted between two and nine times. The CDR3 nucleotides are TGTGCCAGCAGCCAAGATAGGTCCTATGGCTACACCTTC. It codes for CASSQDRSYGYTF. This sequence joins TRBV14 and TRBJ1-2; D is undetermined. The CDR3 totals 13 residues. Trimming stripped 0 bases from V and 4 bases from J, with 6 bases between. Germline assignment: CDR1 SGHDN and CDR2 FVKESK.

Here the CDR3 reads CASSFDRFTDTQYF. The CDR3 DNA sequence: TGCGCCAGCAGCTTTGACAGGTTCACAGATACGCAGTATTTT. The V call is TRBV5-1, the J call TRBJ2-3, with D possibly matching TRBD1 (6 bases). Trimming took off 2 bases at V and 2 bases at J, with 9 bases between the two ends. Germline V gene sequence: CDR1 SGHRS, CDR2 YFSETQ. This CDR3 has 14 residues. The variable domain in full, completed from reference TRBV5-1 and TRBJ2-3, reads KAGVTQTPRYLIKTRGQQVTLSCSPISGHRSVSWYQQTPGQGLQFLFEYFSETQRNKGNFPGRFSGRQFSNSRSEMNVSTLELGDSALYLCASSFDRFTDTQYFGPGTRLTVL.

The chain carries TRBV6-2 or TRBV6-3 and TRBJ2-3, with D tentatively TRBD2 (5 bases). V lost 7 bases and J 0 bases, leaving 14 bases between the germline ends. This CDR3 region has 15 residues. CDR1 is MNHEY, CDR2 SVGEGT, per germline. CDR3 coding DNA: TGTGCCAGCACCGACCCCCGGACTAGCACAGATACGCAGTATTTT. It codes for CASTDPRTSTDTQYF.

There are many counts of this clonotype. The V gene is TRBV29-1, the J gene TRBJ2-5; D is perhaps TRBD1 or TRBD2 (7 bases each). The CDR3 totals 14 residues. The V end lost 4 bases, the J end lost 5 bases, and 17 bases lay between the germline ends. In germline, CDR1 is SQVTM, CDR2 ANQGSEA. The CDR3 protein is CSVARGGISETQYF. Written as DNA, the CDR3 is TGCAGCGTTGCCAGGGGGGGAATTTCGGAGACCCAGTACTTC.

The V gene is TRBV5-7, the J gene TRBJ1-2; possibly TRBD1 for D (5 bases). TRBV5-7 belongs to the ORF category, with a function that is uncertain. The CDR3 sequence is 14 residues long. Trimming left V 4 bases short and J 4 bases short, with 14 bases between. The CDR3 bases are TGTGCCAGCAGCCCCTACAGGATCATCTATGGCTACACCTTC. It encodes CASSPYRIIYGYTF.

A remark on this clonotype: This may be a read error, as it is one base from a much larger clone. Written as DNA, the CDR3 is TGTGCCAGCAGCCGAGACAGGGCTAATGAAAAACTGTTTTTT. This translates into CASSRDRANEKLFF. The J gene is TRBJ1-4, the V gene TRBV3-1; 7 nucleotides align to TRBD1. V was clipped by 4 bases and J by 3 bases; unmatched bases: 2. The CDR3 has 14 residues. The V gene's germline CDR1 is LGHDT and CDR2 YNNKEL (reference sequence).

This clonotype was picked up many times. The chain has TRBV2 and TRBJ2-1; 9 nucleotides agree with TRBD2. This CDR3 comprises 14 residues. Germline trimming cut 7 bases from V and 12 bases from J; bases unmatched to any gene: 13. Germline CDR1 SNHLY, CDR2 FYNNEI. CDR3 amino acids: CASNRLAVPQGQFF. CDR3 DNA sequence: TGTGCCAGCAACAGACTAGCGGTTCCTCAGGGGCAGTTCTTC.

The V call is TRBV6-6, the J call TRBJ1-6; D is perhaps TRBD1 (5 bases). CDR3 length: 17 residues. V was cut by 5 bases and J by 5 bases, with 19 bases left in between. The germline V gene has CDR1 MNHNY and CDR2 SVGAGI (reference sequence). The CDR3 region is CASSLSRRQRNNSPLHF. CDR3 DNA sequence: TGTGCCAGCAGTCTCTCCCGACGACAGCGAAATAATTCACCCCTCCACTTT.

This clonotype was picked up many times. This chain links TRBV20-1 with TRBJ1-1, with D unclear. This CDR3 is 12 amino acids long. V dropped 7 bases and J dropped 7 bases, with 16 bases sitting between them. Germline V gene data show CDR1 as DFQATT and CDR2 as SNEGSKA (reference sequence). The CDR3, as DNA: TGCAGTGGTGGACCGGCTGGGGATGAAGCTTTCTTT. As protein: CSGGPAGDEAFF.

The sample holds many counts of this clonotype. One end of the junction does not line up with germline, which may come from a read error. The chain employs TRBV29-1 and TRBJ1-2; TRBD1 aligns across 7 bases. The CDR3 length is 14 residues. Germline V gene sequence: CDR1 SQVTM, CDR2 ANQGSEA. CDR3 bases: TGCAGCGTTGACGGAGGGCCCAACCCGGGACAGCAACACTTC. Amino acids: CSVDGGPNPGQQHF.

This clonotype turned up a few times. The chain recombines TRBV11-2 with TRBJ2-4; D unclear. V was trimmed by 5 bases and J by 6 bases, leaving 5 bases between them. CDR1 is SGHAT, CDR2 FQNNGV, per germline. The CDR3 extends over 11 amino acids. CDR3 sequence: CASSVRNIQYF. CDR3 sequence (DNA): TGTGCCAGCAGCGTAAGAAACATTCAGTACTTC.

This clonotype was recorded many times. CDR3 amino acids: CASSALGSYGYTF. The CDR3 DNA is TGTGCCAGCAGTGCGCTAGGTAGCTATGGCTACACCTTC. This chain joins TRBV2 and TRBJ1-2; D uncertain. The V and J ends lost 4 bases and 4 bases respectively, with 10 bases between them. The length of the CDR3 is 13 residues. Per germline, CDR1 SNHLY and CDR2 FYNNEI.

This clonotype was detected ten times or more. The genes are TRBV6-2 or TRBV6-3 and TRBJ2-4; D might be TRBD2 (5 bases). Germline V CDR1 and CDR2: MNHEY, SVGEGT. V was trimmed by 6 bases and J by 4 bases, leaving 10 bases between them. This CDR3 is built from 13 residues. The CDR3 sequence: CASSLRGKNIQYF. The CDR3 coding sequence is TGTGCCAGCAGCCTCAGAGGGAAAAACATTCAGTACTTC.

This chain connects TRBV27 to TRBJ2-3; D is ambiguous. The germline V and J ends were trimmed by 7 bases and 1 base, with 12 bases remaining between them. The CDR3 sequence is 14 residues long. Germline V gene sequence: CDR1 MNHEY, CDR2 SMNVEV (reference sequence). The CDR3 reads CASTRIRGTDTQYF. The CDR3 DNA follows: TGTGCCAGCACGAGGATTAGGGGCACAGATACGCAGTATTTT.

Only a few counts were recorded for this clonotype. This chain links TRBV14 with TRBJ2-7; D remains unclear. The V gene lost 1 base and the J gene lost 0 bases, with 7 bases spanning the gap. The germline V gene has CDR1 SGHDN and CDR2 FVKESK. CDR3 length: 14 amino acids. The CDR3 loop is CASSQVGGSYEQYF. CDR3 bases: TGTGCCAGCAGCCAAGTCGGTGGCTCCTACGAGCAGTACTTC.

This clonotype was seen repeatedly, ten times or more. The V gene is TRBV20-1, the J gene TRBJ1-2; no definite D call. V shed 0 bases and J shed 0 bases, with 8 bases lying between them. The CDR3 runs to 14 residues. Germline CDR1 DFQATT, CDR2 SNEGSKA (reference sequence). CDR3 loop: CSARDAGPNYGYTF. The CDR3 DNA is TGCAGTGCTAGAGATGCCGGCCCTAACTATGGCTACACCTTC.